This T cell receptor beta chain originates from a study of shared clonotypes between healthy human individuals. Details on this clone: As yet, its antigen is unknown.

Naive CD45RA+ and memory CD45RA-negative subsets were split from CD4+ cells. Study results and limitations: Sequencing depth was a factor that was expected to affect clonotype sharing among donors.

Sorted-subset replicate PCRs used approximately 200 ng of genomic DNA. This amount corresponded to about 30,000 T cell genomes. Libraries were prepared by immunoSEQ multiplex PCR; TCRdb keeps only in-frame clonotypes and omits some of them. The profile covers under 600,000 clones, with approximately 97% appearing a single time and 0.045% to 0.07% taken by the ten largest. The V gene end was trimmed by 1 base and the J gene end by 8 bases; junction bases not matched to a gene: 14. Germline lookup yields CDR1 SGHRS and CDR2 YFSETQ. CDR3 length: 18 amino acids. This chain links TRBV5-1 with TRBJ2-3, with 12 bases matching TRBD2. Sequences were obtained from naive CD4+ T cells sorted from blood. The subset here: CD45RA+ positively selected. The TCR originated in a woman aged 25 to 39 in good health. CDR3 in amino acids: CASSLTPTSGRPPSTQYF. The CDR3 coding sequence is TGCGCCAGCAGCTTGACTCCTACTAGCGGGAGGCCCCCCTCTACGCAGTATTTT.